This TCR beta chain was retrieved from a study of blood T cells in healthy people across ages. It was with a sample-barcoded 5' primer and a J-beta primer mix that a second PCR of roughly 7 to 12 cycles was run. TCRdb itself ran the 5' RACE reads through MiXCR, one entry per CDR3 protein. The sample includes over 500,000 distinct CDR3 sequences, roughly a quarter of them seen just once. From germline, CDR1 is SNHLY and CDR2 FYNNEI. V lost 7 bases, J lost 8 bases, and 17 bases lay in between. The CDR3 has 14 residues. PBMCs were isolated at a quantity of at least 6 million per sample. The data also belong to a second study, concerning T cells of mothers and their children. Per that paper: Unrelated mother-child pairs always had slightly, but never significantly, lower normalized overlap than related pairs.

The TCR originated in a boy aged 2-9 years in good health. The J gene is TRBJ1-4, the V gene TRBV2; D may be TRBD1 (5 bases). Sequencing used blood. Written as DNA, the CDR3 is TGTGCCAGCAACCCCCAGGGTGAAGGGGAAAAACTGTTTTTT. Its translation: CASNPQGEGEKLFF.